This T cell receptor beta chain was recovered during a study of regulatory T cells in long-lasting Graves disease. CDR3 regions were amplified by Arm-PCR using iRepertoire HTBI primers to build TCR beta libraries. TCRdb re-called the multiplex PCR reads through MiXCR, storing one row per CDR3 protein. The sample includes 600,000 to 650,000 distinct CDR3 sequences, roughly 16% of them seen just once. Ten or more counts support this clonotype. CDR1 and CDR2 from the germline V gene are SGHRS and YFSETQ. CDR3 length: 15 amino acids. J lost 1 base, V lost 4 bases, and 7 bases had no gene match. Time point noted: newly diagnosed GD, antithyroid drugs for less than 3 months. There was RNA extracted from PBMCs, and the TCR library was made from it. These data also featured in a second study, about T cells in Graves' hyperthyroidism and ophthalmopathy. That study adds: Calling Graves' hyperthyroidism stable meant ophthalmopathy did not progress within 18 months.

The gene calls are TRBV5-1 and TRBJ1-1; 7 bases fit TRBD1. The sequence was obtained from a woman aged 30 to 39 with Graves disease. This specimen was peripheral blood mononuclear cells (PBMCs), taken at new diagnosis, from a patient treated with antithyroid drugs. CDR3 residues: CASSATGVRNTEAFF. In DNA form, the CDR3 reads TGCGCCAGCAGCGCCACAGGGGTCAGGAACACTGAAGCTTTCTTT.